The entry below gives a single T cell receptor (beta chain) sequence along with its context. Clones were read by immunoSEQ multiplex PCR, and TCRdb kept only the in-frame ones, dropping some. The sample lists tens of thousands of clones; around 79% were seen once. The sample originates from a study of PD-L1 blockade in urothelial cancer. Study context: Males with urothelial cancer arising in the bladder constituted most of the 29 patients. Patients' prior chemotherapy regimens numbered 0 to 3. Typically, measured as a median, blood samples had over 120,000 T cells.

V lost 6 bases, J lost 4 bases, and 4 bases stayed unmatched. Per germline, CDR1 MDHEN and CDR2 SYDVKM. This CDR3 has 13 amino acids. The clonotype originates from a man aged 70-80 years with urothelial cancer. The chain couples TRBV28 to TRBJ1-1; 8 bases align to TRBD1. Sequencing used PBMCs, obtained around atezolizumab (anti-PD-L1) treatment. The CDR3 region is CASRTTGGTEAFF. CDR3 nucleotides: TGTGCCAGCAGAACAACAGGGGGCACTGAAGCTTTCTTT.